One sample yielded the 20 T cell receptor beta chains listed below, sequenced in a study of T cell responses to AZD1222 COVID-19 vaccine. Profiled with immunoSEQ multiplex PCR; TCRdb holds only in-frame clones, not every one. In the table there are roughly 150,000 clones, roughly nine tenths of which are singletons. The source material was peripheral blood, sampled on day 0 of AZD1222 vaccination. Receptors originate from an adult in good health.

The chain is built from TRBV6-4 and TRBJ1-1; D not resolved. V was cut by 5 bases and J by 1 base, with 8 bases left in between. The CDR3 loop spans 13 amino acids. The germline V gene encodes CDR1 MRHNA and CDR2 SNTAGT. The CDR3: CASSRQPNTEAFF. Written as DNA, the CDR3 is TGTGCCAGCAGTCGGCAGCCGAACACTGAAGCTTTCTTT.

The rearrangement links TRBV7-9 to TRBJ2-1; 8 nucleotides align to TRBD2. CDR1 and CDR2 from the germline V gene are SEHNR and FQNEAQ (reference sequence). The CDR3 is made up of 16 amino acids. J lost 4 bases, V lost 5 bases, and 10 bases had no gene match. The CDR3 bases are TGTGCCAGCAGCCACACTCGACTAGCGCAGTACAATGAGCAGTTCTTC. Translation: CASSHTRLAQYNEQFF.

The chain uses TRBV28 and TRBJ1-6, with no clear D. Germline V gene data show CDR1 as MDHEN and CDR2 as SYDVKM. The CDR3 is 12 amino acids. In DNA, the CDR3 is TGTGCGAGTGGGAGAGCCGAGTTGGCCCTCCACTTT. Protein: CASGRAELALHF.

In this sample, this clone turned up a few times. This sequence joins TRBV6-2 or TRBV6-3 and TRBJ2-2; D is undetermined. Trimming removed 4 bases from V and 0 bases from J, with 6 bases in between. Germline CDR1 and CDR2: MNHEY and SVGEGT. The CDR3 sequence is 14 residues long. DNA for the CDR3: TGTGCCAGCAGTTTGACTCCGAACACCGGGGAGCTGTTTTTT. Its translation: CASSLTPNTGELFF.

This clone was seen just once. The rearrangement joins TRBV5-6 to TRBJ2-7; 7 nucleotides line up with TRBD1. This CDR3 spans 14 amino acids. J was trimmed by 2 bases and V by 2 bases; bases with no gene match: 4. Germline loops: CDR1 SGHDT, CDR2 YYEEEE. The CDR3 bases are TGTGCCAGCAGCTTCCGGGGACAGACCTACGAGCAGTACTTC. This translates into CASSFRGQTYEQYF.

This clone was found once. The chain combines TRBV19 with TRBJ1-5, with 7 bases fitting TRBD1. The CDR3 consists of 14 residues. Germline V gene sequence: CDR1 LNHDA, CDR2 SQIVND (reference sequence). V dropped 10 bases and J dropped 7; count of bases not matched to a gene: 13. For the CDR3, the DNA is TGTGCCACCTCGACAGGGAGGGTGAGCCAGCCCCAGCATTTT. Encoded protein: CATSTGRVSQPQHF. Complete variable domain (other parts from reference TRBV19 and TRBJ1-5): DGGITQSPKYLFRKEGQNVTLSCEQNLNHDAMYWYRQDPGQGLRLIYYSQIVNDFQKGDIAEGYSVSREKKESFPLTVTSAQKNPTAFYLCATSTGRVSQPQHFGDGTRLSIL.

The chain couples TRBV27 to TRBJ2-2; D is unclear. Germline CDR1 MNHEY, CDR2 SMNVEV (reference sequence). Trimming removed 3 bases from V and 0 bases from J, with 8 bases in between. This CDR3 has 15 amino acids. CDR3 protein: CASSLGGANTGELFF. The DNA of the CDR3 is TGTGCCAGCAGTTTGGGTGGGGCGAACACCGGGGAGCTGTTTTTT.

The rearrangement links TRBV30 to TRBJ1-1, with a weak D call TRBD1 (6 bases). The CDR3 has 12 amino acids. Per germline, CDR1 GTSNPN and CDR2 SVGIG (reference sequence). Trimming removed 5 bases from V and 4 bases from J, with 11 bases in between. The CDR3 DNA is TGTGCCTGGCTACAGGGATCCACTGAAGCTTTCTTT. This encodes CAWLQGSTEAFF. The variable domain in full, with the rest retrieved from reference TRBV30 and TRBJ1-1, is SQTIHQWPATLVQPVGSPLSLECTVEGTSNPNLYWYRQAAGRGLQLLFYSVGIGQISSEVPQNLSASRPQDRQFILSSKKLLLSDSGFYLCAWLQGSTEAFFGQGTRLTVV.

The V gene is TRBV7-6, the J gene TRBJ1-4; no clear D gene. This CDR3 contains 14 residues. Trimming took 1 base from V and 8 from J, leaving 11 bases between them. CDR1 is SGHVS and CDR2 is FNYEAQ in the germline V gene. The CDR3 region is CASSLVGNGEKLFF. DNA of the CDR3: TGTGCCAGCAGCTTAGTAGGGAATGGGGAAAAACTGTTTTTT.

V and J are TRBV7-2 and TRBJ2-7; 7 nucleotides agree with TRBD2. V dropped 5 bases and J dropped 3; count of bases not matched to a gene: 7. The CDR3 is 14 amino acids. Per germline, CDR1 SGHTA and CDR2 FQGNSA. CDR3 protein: CASSPNGLVYEQYF. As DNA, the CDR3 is TGTGCCAGCAGCCCAAACGGACTAGTCTACGAGCAGTACTTC. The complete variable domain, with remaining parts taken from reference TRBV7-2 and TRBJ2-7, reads GAGVSQSPSNKVTEKGKDVELRCDPISGHTALYWYRQSLGQGLEFLIYFQGNSAPDKSGLPSDRFSAERTGGSVSTLTIQRTQQEDSAVYLCASSPNGLVYEQYFGPGTRLTVT.

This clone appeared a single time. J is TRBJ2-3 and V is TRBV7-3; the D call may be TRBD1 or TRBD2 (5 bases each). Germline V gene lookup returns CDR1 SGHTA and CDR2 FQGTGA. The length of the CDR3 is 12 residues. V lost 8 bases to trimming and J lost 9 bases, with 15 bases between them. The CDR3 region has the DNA TGTGCCAGCGTGGGACCCCTAGGGACGCAGTATTTT. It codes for CASVGPLGTQYF.

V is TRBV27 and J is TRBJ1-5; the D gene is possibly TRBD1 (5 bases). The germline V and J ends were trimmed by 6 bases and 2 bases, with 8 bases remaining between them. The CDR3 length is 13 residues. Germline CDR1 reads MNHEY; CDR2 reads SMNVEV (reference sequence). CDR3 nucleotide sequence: TGTGCCAGCAGGGGGCTTGGCAATCAGCCCCAGCATTTT. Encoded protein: CASRGLGNQPQHF.

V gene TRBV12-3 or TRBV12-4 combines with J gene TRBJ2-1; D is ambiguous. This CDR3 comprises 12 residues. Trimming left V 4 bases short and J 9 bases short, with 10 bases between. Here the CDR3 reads CASSSDGVEQFF. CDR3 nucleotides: TGTGCCAGCAGTTCCGACGGTGTTGAGCAGTTCTTC.

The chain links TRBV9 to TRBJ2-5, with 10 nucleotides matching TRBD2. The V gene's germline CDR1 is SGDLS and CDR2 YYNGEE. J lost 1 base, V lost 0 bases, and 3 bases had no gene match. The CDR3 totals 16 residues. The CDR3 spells CASSVGASGGQETQYF. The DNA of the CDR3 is TGTGCCAGCAGCGTAGGAGCTAGCGGGGGCCAAGAGACCCAGTACTTC.

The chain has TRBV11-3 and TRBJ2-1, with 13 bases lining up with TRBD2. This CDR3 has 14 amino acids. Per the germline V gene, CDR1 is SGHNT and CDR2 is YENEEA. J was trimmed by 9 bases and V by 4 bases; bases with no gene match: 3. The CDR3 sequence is CASSSRTSGSEQFF. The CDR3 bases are TGTGCCAGCAGCTCACGGACTAGCGGGAGTGAGCAGTTCTTC.

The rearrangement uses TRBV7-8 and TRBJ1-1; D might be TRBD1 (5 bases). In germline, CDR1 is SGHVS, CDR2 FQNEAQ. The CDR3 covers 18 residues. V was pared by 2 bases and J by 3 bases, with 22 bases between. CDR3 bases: TGTGCCAGCAGCTTATCGTTTAGGGGCGGAACTAGGGACACTGAAGCTTTCTTT. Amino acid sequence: CASSLSFRGGTRDTEAFF.

This CDR3 reads CASSELDRSGGEQFF. The DNA for the CDR3 is TGCGCCAGCAGTGAGTTGGACAGGTCAGGAGGTGAGCAGTTCTTC. The V and J genes are TRBV10-1 and TRBJ2-1; 7 nucleotides line up with TRBD1. The length of the CDR3 is 15 residues. Germline V CDR1 and CDR2: WNHNN, SYGVQD (reference sequence). V was pared by 1 base and J by 9 bases, with 9 bases of the junction left unmatched.

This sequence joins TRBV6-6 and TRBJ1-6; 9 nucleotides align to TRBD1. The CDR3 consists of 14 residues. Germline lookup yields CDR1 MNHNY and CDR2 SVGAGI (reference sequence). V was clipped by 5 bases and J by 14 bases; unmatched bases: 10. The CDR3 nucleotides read TGTGCCAGCAGTCCCGGGACAGGGACCGGAACCCTCCACTTT. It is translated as CASSPGTGTGTLHF.

CDR3 residues: CASSRLQGIRETQYF. In DNA, the CDR3 is TGTGCCAGCTCACGGCTACAGGGTATCCGGGAGACCCAGTACTTC. This rearrangement joins TRBV18 to TRBJ2-5, with D possibly TRBD1 on 6 matching bases. The length of the CDR3 is 15 residues. Germline-derived CDR1 and CDR2 are KGHSH and LQKENI. V lost 4 bases to trimming and J lost 5 bases, with 17 bases between them.

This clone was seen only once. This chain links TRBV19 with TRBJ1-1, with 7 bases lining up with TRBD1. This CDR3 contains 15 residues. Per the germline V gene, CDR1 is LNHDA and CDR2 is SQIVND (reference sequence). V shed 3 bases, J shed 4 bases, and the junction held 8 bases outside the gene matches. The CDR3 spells CASSIVGGAGTEAFF. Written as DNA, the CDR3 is TGTGCCAGTAGTATTGTAGGGGGCGCGGGCACTGAAGCTTTCTTT.